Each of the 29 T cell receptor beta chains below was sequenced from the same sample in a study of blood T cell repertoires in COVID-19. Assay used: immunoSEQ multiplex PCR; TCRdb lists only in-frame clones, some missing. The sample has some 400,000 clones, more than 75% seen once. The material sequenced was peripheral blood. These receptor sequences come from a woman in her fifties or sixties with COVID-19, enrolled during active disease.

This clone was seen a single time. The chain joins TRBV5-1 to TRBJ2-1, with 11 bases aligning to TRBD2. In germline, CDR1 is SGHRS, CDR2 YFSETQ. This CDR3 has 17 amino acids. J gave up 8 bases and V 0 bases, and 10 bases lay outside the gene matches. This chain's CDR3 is CASSLGILAGARDEQFF. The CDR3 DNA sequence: TGCGCCAGCAGCTTGGGCATACTAGCGGGGGCCAGGGATGAGCAGTTCTTC.

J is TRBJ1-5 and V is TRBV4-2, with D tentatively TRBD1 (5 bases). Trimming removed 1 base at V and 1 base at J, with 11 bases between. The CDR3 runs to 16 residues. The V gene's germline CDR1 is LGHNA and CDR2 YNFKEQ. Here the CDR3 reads CASSQVGGGSNQPQHF. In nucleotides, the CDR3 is TGTGCCAGCAGCCAAGTTGGGGGGGGGAGCAATCAGCCCCAGCATTTT.

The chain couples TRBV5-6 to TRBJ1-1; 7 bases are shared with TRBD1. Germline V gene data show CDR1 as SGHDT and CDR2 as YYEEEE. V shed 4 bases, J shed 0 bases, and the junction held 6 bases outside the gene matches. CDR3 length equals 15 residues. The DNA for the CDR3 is TGTGCCAGCAGCGAGCACAGGGGATTGAACACTGAAGCTTTCTTT. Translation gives CASSEHRGLNTEAFF.

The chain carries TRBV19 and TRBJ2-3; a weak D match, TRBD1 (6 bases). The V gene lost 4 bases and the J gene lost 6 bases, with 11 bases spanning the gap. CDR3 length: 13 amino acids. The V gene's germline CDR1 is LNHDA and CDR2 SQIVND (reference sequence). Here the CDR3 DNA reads TGTGCCAGTAGTAACCGGGACACTGATACGCAGTATTTT. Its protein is CASSNRDTDTQYF.

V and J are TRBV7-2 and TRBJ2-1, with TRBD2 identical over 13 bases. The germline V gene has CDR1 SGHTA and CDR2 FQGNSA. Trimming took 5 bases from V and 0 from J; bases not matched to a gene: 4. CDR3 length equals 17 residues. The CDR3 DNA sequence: TGTGCCAGCAGCCCGCGACTAGCGGGGGGCTCCTACAATGAGCAGTTCTTC. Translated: CASSPRLAGGSYNEQFF.

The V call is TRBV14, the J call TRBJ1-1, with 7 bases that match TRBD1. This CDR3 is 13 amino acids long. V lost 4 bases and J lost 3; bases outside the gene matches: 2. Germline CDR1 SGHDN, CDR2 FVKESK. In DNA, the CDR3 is TGTGCCAGCAGCCGACAGGGTTACACTGAAGCTTTCTTT. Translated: CASSRQGYTEAFF.

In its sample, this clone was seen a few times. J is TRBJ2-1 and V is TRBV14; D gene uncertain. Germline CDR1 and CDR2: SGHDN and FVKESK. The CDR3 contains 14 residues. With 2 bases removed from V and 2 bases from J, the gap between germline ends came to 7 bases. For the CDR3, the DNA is TGTGCCAGCAGCCAAATTACAGCCTACAATGAGCAGTTCTTC. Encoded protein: CASSQITAYNEQFF.

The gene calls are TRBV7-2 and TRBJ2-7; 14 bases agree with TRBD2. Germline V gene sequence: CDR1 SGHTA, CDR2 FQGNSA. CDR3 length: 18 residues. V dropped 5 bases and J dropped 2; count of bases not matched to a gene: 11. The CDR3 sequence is CASSPWTSGGQNPYEQYF. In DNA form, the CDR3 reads TGTGCCAGCAGCCCCTGGACTAGCGGGGGGCAAAACCCCTACGAGCAGTACTTC.

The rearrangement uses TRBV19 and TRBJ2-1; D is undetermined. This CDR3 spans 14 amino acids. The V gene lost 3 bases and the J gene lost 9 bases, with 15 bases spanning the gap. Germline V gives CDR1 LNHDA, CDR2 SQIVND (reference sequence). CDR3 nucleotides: TGTGCCAGTAGTATCTCCTATCCCGTAGCTGAGCAGTTCTTC. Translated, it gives CASSISYPVAEQFF.

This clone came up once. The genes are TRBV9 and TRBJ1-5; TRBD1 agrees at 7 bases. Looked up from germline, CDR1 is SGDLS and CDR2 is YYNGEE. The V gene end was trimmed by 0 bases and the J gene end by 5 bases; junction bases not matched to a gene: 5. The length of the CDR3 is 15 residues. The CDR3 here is CASSVGGDSYQPQHF. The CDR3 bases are TGTGCCAGCAGCGTAGGGGGGGACAGCTATCAGCCCCAGCATTTT.

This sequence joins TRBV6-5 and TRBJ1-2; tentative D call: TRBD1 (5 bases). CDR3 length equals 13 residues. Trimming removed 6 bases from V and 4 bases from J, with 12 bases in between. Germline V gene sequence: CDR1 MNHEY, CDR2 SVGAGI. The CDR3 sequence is CASRTVFSYGYTF. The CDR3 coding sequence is TGTGCCAGCAGGACAGTATTTAGCTATGGCTACACCTTC.

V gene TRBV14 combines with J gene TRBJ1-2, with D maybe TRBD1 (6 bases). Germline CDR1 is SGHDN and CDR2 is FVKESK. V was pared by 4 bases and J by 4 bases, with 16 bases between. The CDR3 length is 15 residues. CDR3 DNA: TGTGCCAGCAGCCGAGAGACAGGTCCATTCTATGGCTACACCTTC. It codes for CASSRETGPFYGYTF.

CDR3 sequence (DNA): TGTGCCAGCAGGTTTGGGACAGGGGTTAATTCACCCCTCCACTTT. Amino acids: CASRFGTGVNSPLHF. The chain combines TRBV6-6 with TRBJ1-6; the match to TRBD1 covers 10 bases. Trimming cost V 6 bases and J 6 bases; bases outside gene matches: 5. Per germline, CDR1 MNHNY and CDR2 SVGAGI (reference sequence). The CDR3 sequence is 15 residues long.

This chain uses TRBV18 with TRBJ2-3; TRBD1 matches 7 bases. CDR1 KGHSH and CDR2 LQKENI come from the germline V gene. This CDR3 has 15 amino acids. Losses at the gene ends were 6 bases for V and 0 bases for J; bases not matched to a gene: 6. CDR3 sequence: CASSRDSPSTDTQYF. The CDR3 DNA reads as TGTGCCAGCTCTCGGGACAGCCCCAGCACAGATACGCAGTATTTT. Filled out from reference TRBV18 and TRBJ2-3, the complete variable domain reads NAGVMQNPRHLVRRRGQEARLRCSPMKGHSHVYWYRQLPEEGLKFMVYLQKENIIDESGMPKERFSAEFPKEGPSILRIQQVVRGDSAAYFCASSRDSPSTDTQYFGPGTRLTVL.

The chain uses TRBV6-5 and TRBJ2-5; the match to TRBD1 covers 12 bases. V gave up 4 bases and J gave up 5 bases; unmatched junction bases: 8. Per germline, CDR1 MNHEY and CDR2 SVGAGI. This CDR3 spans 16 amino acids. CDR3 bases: TGTGCCAGCAGTTCCCTGACGGGACAGGGGGCTGAGACCCAGTACTTC. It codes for CASSSLTGQGAETQYF.

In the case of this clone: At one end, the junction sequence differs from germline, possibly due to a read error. This CDR3 reads CSARPLGTLGF. The CDR3 DNA is TGCAGTGCTAGACCATTGGGGACTCTGGGGTTC. V usage is TRBV20-1 and J usage is TRBJ2-7, with D tentatively TRBD2 (6 bases). The germline V gene has CDR1 DFQATT and CDR2 SNEGSKA (reference sequence). The CDR3 contains 11 residues.

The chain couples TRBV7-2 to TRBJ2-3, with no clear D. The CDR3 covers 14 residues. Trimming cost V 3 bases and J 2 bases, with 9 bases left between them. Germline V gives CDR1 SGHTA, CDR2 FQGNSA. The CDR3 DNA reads TGTGCCAGCAGCTTTGGCACATTCACAGATACGCAGTATTTT. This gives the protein CASSFGTFTDTQYF.

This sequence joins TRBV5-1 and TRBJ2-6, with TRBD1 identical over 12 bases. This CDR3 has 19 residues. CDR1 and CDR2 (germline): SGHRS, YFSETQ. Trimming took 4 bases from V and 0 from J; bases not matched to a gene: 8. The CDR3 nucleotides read TGCGCCAGCAGCCCCGTCCCGGGACAGGGGGCCTCTGGGGCCAACGTCCTGACTTTC. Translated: CASSPVPGQGASGANVLTF.

The CDR3 protein is CASSPRVPGQGTNEKLFF. In nucleotides, the CDR3 is TGTGCCAGCAGCCCACGAGTCCCGGGACAGGGAACTAATGAAAAACTGTTTTTT. The chain links TRBV9 to TRBJ1-4; 9 positions match TRBD1. The ends lost 4 bases at V and 1 base at J; junction bases unmatched: 11. Germline CDR1 reads SGDLS; CDR2 reads YYNGEE. The CDR3 spans 18 residues.

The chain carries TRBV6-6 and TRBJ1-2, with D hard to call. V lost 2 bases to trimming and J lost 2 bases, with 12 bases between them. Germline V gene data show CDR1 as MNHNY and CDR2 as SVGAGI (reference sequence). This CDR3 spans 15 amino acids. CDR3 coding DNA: TGTGCCAGCAGTTACGCGAGGGCGGAAAACTATGGCTACACCTTC. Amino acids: CASSYARAENYGYTF.

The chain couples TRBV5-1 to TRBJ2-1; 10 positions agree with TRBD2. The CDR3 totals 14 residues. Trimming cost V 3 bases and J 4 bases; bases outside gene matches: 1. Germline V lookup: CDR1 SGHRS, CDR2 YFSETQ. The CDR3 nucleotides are TGCGCCAGCAGCTCACTAGCGGGGTACAATGAGCAGTTCTTC. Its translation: CASSSLAGYNEQFF.

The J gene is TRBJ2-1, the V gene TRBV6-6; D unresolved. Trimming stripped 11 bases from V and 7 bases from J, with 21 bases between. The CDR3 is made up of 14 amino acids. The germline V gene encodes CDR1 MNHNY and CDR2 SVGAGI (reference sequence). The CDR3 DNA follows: TGTGCCTCTTTGTTGACTCCAAATGGGAATGAGCAGTTCTTC. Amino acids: CASLLTPNGNEQFF.

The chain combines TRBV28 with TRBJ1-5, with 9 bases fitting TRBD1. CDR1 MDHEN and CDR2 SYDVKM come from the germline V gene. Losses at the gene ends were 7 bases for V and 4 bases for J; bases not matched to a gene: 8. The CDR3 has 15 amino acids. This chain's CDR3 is CASTSNRGQNQPQHF. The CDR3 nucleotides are TGTGCCAGCACCTCTAACAGGGGGCAGAATCAGCCCCAGCATTTT.

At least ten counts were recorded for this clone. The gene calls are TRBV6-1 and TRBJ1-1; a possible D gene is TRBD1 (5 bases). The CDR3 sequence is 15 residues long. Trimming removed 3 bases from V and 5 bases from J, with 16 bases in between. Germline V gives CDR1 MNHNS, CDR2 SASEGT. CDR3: CASSEGRVVGTEAFF. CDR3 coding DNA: TGTGCCAGCAGTGAGGGCAGGGTTGTAGGAACTGAAGCTTTCTTT.

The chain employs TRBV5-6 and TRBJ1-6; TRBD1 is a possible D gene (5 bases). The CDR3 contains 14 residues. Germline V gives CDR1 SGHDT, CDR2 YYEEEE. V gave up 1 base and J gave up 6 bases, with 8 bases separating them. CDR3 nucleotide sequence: TGTGCCAGCAGCTTGAGCCAGGGTAATTCACCCCTCCACTTT. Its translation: CASSLSQGNSPLHF. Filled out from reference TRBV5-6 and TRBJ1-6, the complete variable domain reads DAGVTQSPTHLIKTRGQQVTLRCSPKSGHDTVSWYQQALGQGPQFIFQYYEEEERQRGNFPDRFSGHQFPNYSSELNVNALLLGDSALYLCASSLSQGNSPLHFGNGTRLTVT.

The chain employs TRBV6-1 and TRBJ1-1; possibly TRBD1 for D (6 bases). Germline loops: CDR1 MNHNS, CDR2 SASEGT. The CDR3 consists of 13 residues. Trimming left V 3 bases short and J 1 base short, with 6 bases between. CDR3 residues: CASSDRGNTEAFF. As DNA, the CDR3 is TGTGCCAGCAGTGACAGGGGGAACACTGAAGCTTTCTTT.

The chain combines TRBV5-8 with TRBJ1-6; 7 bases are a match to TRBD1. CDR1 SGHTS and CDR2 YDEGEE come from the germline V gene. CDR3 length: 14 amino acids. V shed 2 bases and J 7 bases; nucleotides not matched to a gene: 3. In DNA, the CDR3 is TGTGCCAGCAGCTTTGGGGACAGAAATTCACCCCTCCACTTT. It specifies CASSFGDRNSPLHF. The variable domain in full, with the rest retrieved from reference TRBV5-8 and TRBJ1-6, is EAGVTQSPTHLIKTRGQQATLRCSPISGHTSVYWYQQALGLGLQFLLWYDEGEERNRGNFPPRFSGRQFPNYSSELNVNALELEDSALYLCASSFGDRNSPLHFGNGTRLTVT.

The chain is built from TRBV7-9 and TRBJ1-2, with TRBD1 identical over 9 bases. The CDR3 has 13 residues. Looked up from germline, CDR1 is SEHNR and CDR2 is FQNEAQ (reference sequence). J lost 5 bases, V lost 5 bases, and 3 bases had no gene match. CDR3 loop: CASSAGQGYGYTF. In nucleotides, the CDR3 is TGTGCCAGCAGCGCCGGACAGGGGTATGGCTACACCTTC.

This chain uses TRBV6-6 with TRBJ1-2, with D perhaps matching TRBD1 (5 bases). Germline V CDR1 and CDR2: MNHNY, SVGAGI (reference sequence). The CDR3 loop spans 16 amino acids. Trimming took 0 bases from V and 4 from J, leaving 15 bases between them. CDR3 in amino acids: CASSYSTQGSSYGYTF. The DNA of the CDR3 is TGTGCCAGCAGTTACTCAACTCAGGGAAGCAGCTATGGCTACACCTTC.